This entry lists 19 T cell receptor beta chains sequenced from one sample in a study of T cell responses to AZD1222 COVID-19 vaccine. TCRdb's copy holds only in-frame clones and misses some; the assay was immunoSEQ multiplex PCR. The sample has roughly 140,000 clones, approximately 90% seen once. The specimen was peripheral blood, collected 28 days after the second AZD1222 dose. The receptors originated from an adult who received the AZD1222 COVID-19 vaccine.

The CDR3 loop reads CASSLDWSYGYTF. DNA for the CDR3: TGCGCCAGCAGCTTGGATTGGAGCTATGGCTACACCTTC. The chain joins TRBV5-1 to TRBJ1-2; D gene unclear. Germline assignment: CDR1 SGHRS and CDR2 YFSETQ. Trimming removed 0 bases from V and 4 bases from J, with 7 bases in between. The CDR3 covers 13 residues.

This clone was found a few times. This chain connects TRBV2 to TRBJ1-6; weak D call: TRBD1 (5 bases). V lost 4 bases to trimming and J lost 5 bases, with 12 bases between them. Germline loops: CDR1 SNHLY, CDR2 FYNNEI. The CDR3 contains 15 residues. The CDR3 loop reads CASSAQGVDNSPLHF. As DNA, the CDR3 is TGTGCCAGCAGTGCCCAAGGGGTAGATAATTCACCCCTCCACTTT.

The chain uses TRBV7-2 and TRBJ1-2, with a possible D match to TRBD1 (5 bases). Per the germline V gene, CDR1 is SGHTA and CDR2 is FQGNSA. There are 13 residues in the CDR3. Trimming stripped 5 bases from V and 7 bases from J, with 14 bases between. The CDR3 region is CASSQGVNGGYTF. The CDR3, as DNA: TGTGCCAGCAGCCAAGGGGTAAATGGTGGCTACACCTTC.

This chain uses TRBV5-5 with TRBJ1-5; TRBD1 matches at 8 bases. This CDR3 contains 18 residues. The J segment lost 0 bases and the V segment lost 4 bases, leaving 12 bases of the junction unmatched. Per the germline V gene, CDR1 is SGHKS and CDR2 is YYEKEE (reference sequence). CDR3: CASSGAGGGIGSNQPQHF. The CDR3 DNA follows: TGTGCCAGCAGCGGAGCAGGGGGCGGCATTGGTAGCAATCAGCCCCAGCATTTT.

The chain couples TRBV21-1 to TRBJ1-1; the DNA was not used to check the table's D call, TRBD1. TRBV21-1 is designated a pseudogene. This CDR3 is 13 amino acids long. The CDR3 nucleotides are TGTGCCAGCAGCAAAGGGTCCCCAGATGAAGCTTTCTTT. Its protein is CASSKGSPDEAFF.

CDR3 protein: CATGVAGRVTEAFF. CDR3 coding DNA: TGTGCCACAGGGGTGGCAGGGAGGGTCACTGAAGCTTTCTTT. The chain joins TRBV28 to TRBJ1-1; tentatively, D is TRBD1 (6 bases). Trimming cost V 10 bases and J 4 bases, with 19 bases left between them. This CDR3 is built from 14 residues. CDR1 MDHEN and CDR2 SYDVKM come from the germline V gene.

This chain uses TRBV28 with TRBJ1-4; D ambiguous. This CDR3 has 13 residues. Germline V lookup: CDR1 MDHEN, CDR2 SYDVKM. V lost 6 bases and J lost 14, with 19 bases in between. The CDR3: CASRSEATLGLFF. In DNA, the CDR3 is TGTGCCAGCAGGTCAGAGGCGACATTAGGGCTGTTTTTT.

The rearrangement joins TRBV3-1 (or the pseudogene TRBV3-2) to TRBJ1-6; 7 bases are shared with TRBD1. V dropped 3 bases and J dropped 2; count of bases not matched to a gene: 4. This CDR3 spans 16 amino acids. Germline values: CDR1 LGHDT, CDR2 YNNKEL (reference sequence). The CDR3 sequence: CASSHRQGAYNSPLHF. The CDR3 nucleotides read TGTGCCAGCAGCCACAGACAGGGCGCCTATAATTCACCCCTCCACTTT.

The chain is built from TRBV5-1 and TRBJ1-4; D is unclear. This CDR3 is built from 15 residues. In germline, CDR1 is SGHRS, CDR2 YFSETQ. V was shortened by 0 bases and J by 5 bases, with 11 bases between the two germline ends. The CDR3 DNA is TGCGCCAGCAGCTTGGATAGGGAAGGAAATGAAAAACTGTTTTTT. The encoded protein is CASSLDREGNEKLFF.

The chain has TRBV12-3 or TRBV12-4 and TRBJ1-5, with unresolved D. The CDR3 is 13 amino acids. The ends were cut back, 5 bases at V and 0 bases at J, with 5 bases in the middle. CDR3 protein: CASSPDSNQPQHF. DNA of the CDR3: TGTGCCAGCAGTCCAGATAGCAATCAGCCCCAGCATTTT.

V and J are TRBV5-1 and TRBJ2-5; 11 nucleotides match TRBD1. Germline trimming cut 4 bases from V and 4 bases from J; bases unmatched to any gene: 3. Germline CDR1 and CDR2: SGHRS and YFSETQ. The CDR3 is 14 amino acids. CDR3 loop: CASSRGQGAETQYF. Written as DNA, the CDR3 is TGCGCCAGCAGCCGCGGACAGGGGGCAGAGACCCAGTACTTC.

This clone was observed a handful of times. J is TRBJ2-7 and V is TRBV6-5, with TRBD1 identical over 8 bases. The V and J ends lost 4 bases and 12 bases, in that order; junction bases with no gene match: 5. CDR1 and CDR2 (germline): MNHEY, SVGAGI. This CDR3 has 11 amino acids. The CDR3: CASSSGQGVYF. CDR3 nucleotides: TGTGCCAGCAGTTCCGGACAGGGAGTGTACTTC.

The V gene is TRBV27, the J gene TRBJ2-2, with D maybe TRBD1 (5 bases). Germline CDR1 and CDR2: MNHEY and SMNVEV (reference sequence). V was pared by 6 bases and J by 4 bases, with 15 bases between. The CDR3 length is 15 residues. This CDR3 is CASRPQGTATGELFF. Written as DNA, the CDR3 is TGTGCCAGCAGACCTCAGGGTACGGCCACCGGGGAGCTGTTTTTT.

The chain carries TRBV7-9 and TRBJ2-5; TRBD1 matches at 10 bases. The CDR3 consists of 15 residues. In germline, CDR1 is SEHNR, CDR2 FQNEAQ (reference sequence). Unmatched junction bases numbered 8, after V lost 5 bases and J lost 5 bases. DNA of the CDR3: TGTGCCAGCAGCGGACAGGGGGGAATGGGGGAGACCCAGTACTTC. The encoded protein is CASSGQGGMGETQYF.

The genes are TRBV28 and TRBJ2-5; possibly TRBD2 for D (6 bases). The CDR3 totals 16 residues. Trimming stripped 4 bases from V and 3 bases from J, with 18 bases between. Per germline, CDR1 MDHEN and CDR2 SYDVKM. The CDR3 DNA reads as TGTGCCAGCAGTTCCGTCCGCGGGACGGATAAAGAGACCCAGTACTTC. Its translation: CASSSVRGTDKETQYF.

V usage is TRBV6-6 and J usage is TRBJ2-1; D not certain. The CDR3 runs 16 residues. The germline V gene has CDR1 MNHNY and CDR2 SVGAGI (reference sequence). Trimming took 4 bases from V and 2 from J, leaving 15 bases between them. CDR3 loop: CASSSGRQAPYNEQFF. The CDR3 DNA sequence: TGTGCCAGCAGTTCCGGGCGGCAGGCCCCCTACAATGAGCAGTTCTTC.

This CDR3 is CASSQAGVSNTGELFF. Here the CDR3 DNA reads TGTGCCAGCAGCCAAGCGGGGGTCTCGAACACCGGGGAGCTGTTTTTT. V is TRBV3-1 (or the pseudogene TRBV3-2) and J is TRBJ2-2; D perhaps matches TRBD2 (6 bases). Per the germline V gene, CDR1 is LGHDT and CDR2 is YNNKEL (reference sequence). This CDR3 region has 16 residues. The germline V and J ends were trimmed by 1 base and 0 bases, with 9 bases remaining between them.

This rearrangement joins TRBV7-2 to TRBJ1-4; D perhaps matches TRBD1 (6 bases). CDR3 size: 14 residues. Trimming cost V 5 bases and J 7 bases, with 14 bases left between them. Germline CDR1 SGHTA, CDR2 FQGNSA. This CDR3 is CASSGRGVREKLFF. The CDR3 DNA follows: TGTGCCAGCAGCGGAAGGGGGGTGCGTGAAAAACTGTTTTTT.

V and J are TRBV2 and TRBJ1-6, with D hard to call. This CDR3 comprises 13 residues. CDR1 is SNHLY, CDR2 FYNNEI, per germline. The V gene lost 7 bases and the J gene lost 10 bases, with 14 bases spanning the gap. In DNA form, the CDR3 reads TGTGCCAGCATTCGGACGCCCGACTCACCCCTCCACTTT. This codes for CASIRTPDSPLHF.